This T cell receptor (beta chain) is drawn from a study of blood T cell repertoires in COVID-19. Study details: The United States, Italy and Spain provided the acute and convalescent COVID-19 samples.

Participant-reported clinical history was the basis for cohort assignment. Symptom resolution, clearance, or two negative PCRs marked donors in Cohort 3 as recovered. Generated by immunoSEQ multiplex PCR, the TCRdb table keeps only in-frame clones and is missing some. The sample records about 210,000 clones, 75% to 90% being singletons. Germline V lookup: CDR1 LNHNV, CDR2 YYDKDF (reference sequence). This CDR3 is built from 15 residues. V was cut by 1 base and J by 8 bases, with 17 bases left in between. This chain connects TRBV15 to TRBJ1-2, with D perhaps matching TRBD1 (5 bases). The TCR sequence derives from a man aged 40-50 years who had recovered from COVID-19. Sequenced material: PBMCs or T cells enriched from blood (not recorded which). The CDR3 spells CATSRVAGWVEGYTF. The CDR3, as DNA: TGTGCCACCAGCAGAGTCGCAGGGTGGGTCGAGGGCTACACCTTC.